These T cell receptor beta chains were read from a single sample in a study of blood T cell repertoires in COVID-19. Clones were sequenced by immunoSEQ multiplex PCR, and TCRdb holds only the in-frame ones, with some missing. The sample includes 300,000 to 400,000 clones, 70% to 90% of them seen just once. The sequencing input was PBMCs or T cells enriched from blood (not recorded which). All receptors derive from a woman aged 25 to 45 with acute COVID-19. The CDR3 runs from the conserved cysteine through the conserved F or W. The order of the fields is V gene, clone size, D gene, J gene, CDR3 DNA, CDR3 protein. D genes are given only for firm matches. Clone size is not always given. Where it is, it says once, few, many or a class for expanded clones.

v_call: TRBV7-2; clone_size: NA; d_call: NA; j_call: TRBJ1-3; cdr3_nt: TGTGCCAGCAGCTTAATATTTAACTCTGGAAACACCATATATTTT; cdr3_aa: CASSLIFNSGNTIYF
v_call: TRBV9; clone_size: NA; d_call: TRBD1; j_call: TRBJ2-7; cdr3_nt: TGTGCCAGCAGCTTCGGGGGGACAGGGTCCTACGAGCAGTACTTC; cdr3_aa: CASSFGGTGSYEQYF
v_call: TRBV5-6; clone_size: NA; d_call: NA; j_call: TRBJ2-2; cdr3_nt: TGTGCCAGCAGATACCGATCCCTGGCGGGCGGCGGGGAGCTGTTTTTT; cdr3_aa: CASRYRSLAGGGELFF
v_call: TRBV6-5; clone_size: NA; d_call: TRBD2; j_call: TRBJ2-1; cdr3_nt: TGTGCCAGCAGCCGACTAGCGGGGGGTCGGGAGCAGTTCTTC; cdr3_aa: CASSRLAGGREQFF
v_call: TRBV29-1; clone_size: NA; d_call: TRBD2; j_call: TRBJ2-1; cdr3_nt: TGCAGCGTAGCTTTTCTAGCGGGGGGGCCTGTCAACAATGAGCAGTTCTTC; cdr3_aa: CSVAFLAGGPVNNEQFF
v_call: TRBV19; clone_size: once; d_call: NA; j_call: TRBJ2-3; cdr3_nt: TGTGCCAGTAGCCCAGGGGAAACAGATACGCAGTATTTT; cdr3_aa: CASSPGETDTQYF
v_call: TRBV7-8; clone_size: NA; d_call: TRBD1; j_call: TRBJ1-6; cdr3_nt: TGTGCCAGCAGCTTAGGTGGACAGGGTCATTCACCCCTCCACTTT; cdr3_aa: CASSLGGQGHSPLHF
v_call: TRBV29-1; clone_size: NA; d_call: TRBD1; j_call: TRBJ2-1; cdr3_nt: TGCAGCGTTGAACAGGGGGCAGTAGAGCAGTTCTTC; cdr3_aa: CSVEQGAVEQFF
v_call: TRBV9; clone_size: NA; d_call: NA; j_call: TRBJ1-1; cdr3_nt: TGTGCCAGCAGCATCGACACCCACACTGAAGCTTTCTTT; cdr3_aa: CASSIDTHTEAFF
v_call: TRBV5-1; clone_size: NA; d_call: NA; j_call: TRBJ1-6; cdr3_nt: TGCGCCAGCAGCTTGGCCGGAGGGCTCACCTATAATTCACCCCTCCACTTT; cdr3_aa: CASSLAGGLTYNSPLHF
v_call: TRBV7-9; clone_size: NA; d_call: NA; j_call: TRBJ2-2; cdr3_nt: TGTGCCACCATCCCGACAGACACCGGGGAGCTGTTTTTT; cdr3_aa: CATIPTDTGELFF
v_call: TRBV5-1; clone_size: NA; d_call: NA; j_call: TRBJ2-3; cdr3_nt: TGCGCCAGCAGCTTGGTTCCTAGAGAAAACACAGATACGCAGTATTTT; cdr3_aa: CASSLVPRENTDTQYF
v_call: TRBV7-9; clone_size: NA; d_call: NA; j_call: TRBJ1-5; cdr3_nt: TGTGCCAGCAGCTTAGTAGGGGGTAGCAGCCAGCCCCAGCATTTT; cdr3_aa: CASSLVGGSSQPQHF
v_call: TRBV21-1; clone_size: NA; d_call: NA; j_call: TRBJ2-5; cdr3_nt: TGTGCCAGCAGCAAAGTCCCCCTAGCGGGGGGTTGGCAAGAGACCCAGTACTTC; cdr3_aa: CASSKVPLAGGWQETQYF
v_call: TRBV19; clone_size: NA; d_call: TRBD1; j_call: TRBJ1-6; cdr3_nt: TGTGCCAGTAGAAGGGACAGGGGGGGACTAGTCAATTCACCCCTCCACTTT; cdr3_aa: CASRRDRGGLVNSPLHF
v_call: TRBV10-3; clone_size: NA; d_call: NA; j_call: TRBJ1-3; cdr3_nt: TGTGCCATCAGTGTAGGGGAGGGTGGAAACACCATATATTTT; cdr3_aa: CAISVGEGGNTIYF
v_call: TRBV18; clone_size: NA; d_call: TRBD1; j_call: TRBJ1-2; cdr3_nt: TGTGCCAGCTCACCGGGACAGGGGGATGGCTACACCTTC; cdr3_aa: CASSPGQGDGYTF
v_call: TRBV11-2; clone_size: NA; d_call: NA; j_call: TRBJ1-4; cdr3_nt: TGTGCCAGCAGCCAGGCCCAGGGGCGTGAAAAACTGTTTTTT; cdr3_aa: CASSQAQGREKLFF
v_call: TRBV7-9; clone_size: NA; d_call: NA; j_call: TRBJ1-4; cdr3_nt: TGTGCCAGCAGCACACGAGGGCTTAATGAAAAACTGTTTTTT; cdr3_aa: CASSTRGLNEKLFF
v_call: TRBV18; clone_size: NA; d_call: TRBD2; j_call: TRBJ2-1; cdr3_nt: TGTGCCAGCTTAACGGGGGGGGCCTTCTCCTACAATGAGCAGTTCTTC; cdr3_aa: CASLTGGAFSYNEQFF
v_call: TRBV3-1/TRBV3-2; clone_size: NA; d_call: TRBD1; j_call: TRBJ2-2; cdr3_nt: TGTGCCAGCAGCCAATCCACAGGGGTCGGGGAGCTGTTTTTT; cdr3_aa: CASSQSTGVGELFF
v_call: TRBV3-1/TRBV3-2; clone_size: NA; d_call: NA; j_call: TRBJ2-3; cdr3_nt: TGTGCCAGCAGCCAAGACGGAGGGTCGTTCGATACGCAGTATTTT; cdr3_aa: CASSQDGGSFDTQYF
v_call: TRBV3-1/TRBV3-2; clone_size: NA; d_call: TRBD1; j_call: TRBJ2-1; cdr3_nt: TGTGCCAGCAGCCGAGGACAGGGATTTTCAAATGAGCAGTTCTTC; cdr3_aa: CASSRGQGFSNEQFF
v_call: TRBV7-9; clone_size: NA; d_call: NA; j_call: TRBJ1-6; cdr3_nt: TGTGCCAGCAGCTCGCCGGGAGGCAATTCACCCCTCCACTTT; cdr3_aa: CASSSPGGNSPLHF
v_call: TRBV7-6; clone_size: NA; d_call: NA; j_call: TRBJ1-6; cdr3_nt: TGTGCCAGCAGCTTAGAGGGGCAGTCTTCACCCCTCCACTTT; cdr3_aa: CASSLEGQSSPLHF
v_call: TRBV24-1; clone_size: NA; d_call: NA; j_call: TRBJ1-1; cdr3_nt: TGTGCCACCAGTGAGGGGTCGGGGACTGAAGCTTTCTTT; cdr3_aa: CATSEGSGTEAFF
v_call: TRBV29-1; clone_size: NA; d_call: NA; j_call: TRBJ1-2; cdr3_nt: TGCAGCGCTCTACCGGGCTACACCTTC; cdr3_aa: CSALPGYTF
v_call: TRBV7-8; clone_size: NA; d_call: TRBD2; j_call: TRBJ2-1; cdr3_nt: TGTGCCAGCAGCTTAAGGTGGGGGGGGGACAATGAGCAGTTCTTC; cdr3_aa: CASSLRWGGDNEQFF
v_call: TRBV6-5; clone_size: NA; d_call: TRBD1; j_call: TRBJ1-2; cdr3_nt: TGTGCCAGCAGTCCAGCCCCGGACAGGGGGCAAAGCTACACCTTC; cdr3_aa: CASSPAPDRGQSYTF
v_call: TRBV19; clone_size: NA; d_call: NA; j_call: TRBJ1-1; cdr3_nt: TGTGCCAGTAGTACGAGGGGGGGAGGCACTGAAGCTTTCTTT; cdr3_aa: CASSTRGGGTEAFF
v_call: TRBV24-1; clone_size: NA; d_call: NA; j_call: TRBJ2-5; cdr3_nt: TGTGCCACCAGTGATTTGATGCCAGGGGTTGGGGAGACCCAGTACTTC; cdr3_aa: CATSDLMPGVGETQYF
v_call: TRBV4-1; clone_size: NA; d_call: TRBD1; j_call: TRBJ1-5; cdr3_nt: TGCGCCAGCAGCCAAGATGGGACAGGGTCAAATCAGCCCCAGCATTTT; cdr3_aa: CASSQDGTGSNQPQHF
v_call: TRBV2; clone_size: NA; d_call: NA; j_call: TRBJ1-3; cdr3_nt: TGTGCCAGCAGTGAAAAGGGGTTGACTGGAAACACCATATATTTT; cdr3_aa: CASSEKGLTGNTIYF
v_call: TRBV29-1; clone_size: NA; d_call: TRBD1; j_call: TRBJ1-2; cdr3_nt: TGCAGCGTCGGGACAGGGGATGGCTACACCTTC; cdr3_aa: CSVGTGDGYTF
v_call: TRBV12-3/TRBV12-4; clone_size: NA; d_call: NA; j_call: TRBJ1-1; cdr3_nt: TGTGCCAGCAGTTCAGGAGGGAGCACTGAAGCTTTCTTT; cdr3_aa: CASSSGGSTEAFF
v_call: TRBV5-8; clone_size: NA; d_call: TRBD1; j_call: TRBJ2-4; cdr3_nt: TGTGCCAGCAGCATCCGGACAGGCATAAAAAACATTCAGTACTTC; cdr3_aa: CASSIRTGIKNIQYF
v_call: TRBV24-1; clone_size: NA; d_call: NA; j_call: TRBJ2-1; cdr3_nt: TGTGCCACCAGTGATCCTGCCTGGGGGGGCGAGGTCTACAATGAGCAGTTCTTC; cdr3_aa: CATSDPAWGGEVYNEQFF
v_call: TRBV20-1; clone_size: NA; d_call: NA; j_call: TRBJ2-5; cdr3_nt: TGCAGTGCTAGCGGGGGAGAGACCCAGTACTTC; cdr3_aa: CSASGGETQYF
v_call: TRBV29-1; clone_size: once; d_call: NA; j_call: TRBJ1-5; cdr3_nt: TGCAGCGTCGCCCCGGGATCCGGGGGGCAGCCCCAGCATTTT; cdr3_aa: CSVAPGSGGQPQHF
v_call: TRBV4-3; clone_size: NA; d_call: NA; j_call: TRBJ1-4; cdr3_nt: TGCGCCAGCAGCCAAGATACTGTGGGGGGCGGGGGTGAAAAACTGTTTTTT; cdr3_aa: CASSQDTVGGGGEKLFF
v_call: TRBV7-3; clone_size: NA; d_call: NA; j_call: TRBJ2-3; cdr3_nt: TGTGCCAGCAGCTTAATCGGTAGCACAGATACGCAGTATTTT; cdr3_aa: CASSLIGSTDTQYF
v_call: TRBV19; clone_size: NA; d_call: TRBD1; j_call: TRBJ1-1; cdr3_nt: TGTGCCACGGGACAGTCGAACACTGAAGCTTTCTTT; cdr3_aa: CATGQSNTEAFF
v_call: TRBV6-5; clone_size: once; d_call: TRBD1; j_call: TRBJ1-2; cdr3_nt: TGTGCCAGCAGTCAGCAACGCAGGGGGCTTGGCTACACCTTC; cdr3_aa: CASSQQRRGLGYTF
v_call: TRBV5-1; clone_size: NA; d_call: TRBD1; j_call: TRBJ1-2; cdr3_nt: TGCGCCAGCAGCGACGGGACAGGGGGAGGCTACACCTTC; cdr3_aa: CASSDGTGGGYTF
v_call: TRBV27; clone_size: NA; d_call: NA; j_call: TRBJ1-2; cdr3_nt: TGTGCCAGCAGTACACTCCCAGGGTCGTCCGGCTACACCTTC; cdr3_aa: CASSTLPGSSGYTF
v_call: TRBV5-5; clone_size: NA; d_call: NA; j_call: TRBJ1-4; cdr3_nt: TGTGCCAGCAGCTTCCGGGGTTCTAATGAAAAACTGTTTTTT; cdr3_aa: CASSFRGSNEKLFF
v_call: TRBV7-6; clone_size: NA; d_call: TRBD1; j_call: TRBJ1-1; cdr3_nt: TGTGCCAGCAGCTTGGGACAGGCCCCGAACACTGAAGCTTTCTTT; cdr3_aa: CASSLGQAPNTEAFF
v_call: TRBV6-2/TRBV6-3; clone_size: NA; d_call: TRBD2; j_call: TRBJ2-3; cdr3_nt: TGTGCCAGCAGTTACTCGACTAGCGGGGGAACAGATACGCAGTATTTT; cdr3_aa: CASSYSTSGGTDTQYF
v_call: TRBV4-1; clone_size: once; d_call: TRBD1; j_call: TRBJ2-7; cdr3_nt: TGCGCCAGCAGCCAAGTAACAGGGGTGGGCTCCTACGAGCAGTACTTC; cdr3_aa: CASSQVTGVGSYEQYF
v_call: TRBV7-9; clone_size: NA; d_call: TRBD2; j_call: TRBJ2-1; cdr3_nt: TGTGCCAGCAGCAAGACTAGCGGGGCGGGCAATGAGCAGTTCTTC; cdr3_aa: CASSKTSGAGNEQFF
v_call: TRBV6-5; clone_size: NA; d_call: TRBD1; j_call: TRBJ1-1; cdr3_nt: TGTGCCAGCAGTCCCCGGACAGGGGGAGGGACTGAAGCTTTCTTT; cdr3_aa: CASSPRTGGGTEAFF
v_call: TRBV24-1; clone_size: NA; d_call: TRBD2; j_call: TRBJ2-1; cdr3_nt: TGTGCCACCAGTGATCCCTTGCGGGGGGGGATCGATGAGCAGTTCTTC; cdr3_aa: CATSDPLRGGIDEQFF
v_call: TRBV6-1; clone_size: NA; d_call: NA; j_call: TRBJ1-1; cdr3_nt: TGTGCCAGCAGTGAAGGCTTGGACAACACGAACACTGAAGCTTTCTTT; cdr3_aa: CASSEGLDNTNTEAFF
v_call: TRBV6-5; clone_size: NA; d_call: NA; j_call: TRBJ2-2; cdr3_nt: TGTGCCAGCAGCAAGGGACTTATGAACACCGGGGAGCTGTTTTTT; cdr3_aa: CASSKGLMNTGELFF
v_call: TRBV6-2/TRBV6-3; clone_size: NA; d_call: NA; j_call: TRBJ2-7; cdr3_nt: TGTGCCAGCAGTTACGGTAGTTTATCCTACGAGCAGTACTTC; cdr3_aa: CASSYGSLSYEQYF